The 16 T cell receptor beta chains reported below all come from one sample, sequenced in a study of OX40 agonist ivuxolimab in advanced cancers. Method: immunoSEQ multiplex PCR; TCRdb's copy keeps in-frame clones and lacks some. The top ten hold more than 1% of the sample, which has around 140,000 clones, more than 85% seen once. Sequences were derived from CD4+ or CD8+ T cells sorted from blood, sampled in a trial of the OX40 agonist ivuxolimab. The receptors originated from an adult with an advanced solid tumor such as melanoma, head and neck, liver or kidney cancer.

The CDR3 protein is CASSLSRGGQETQYF. CDR3 DNA sequence: TGTGCCAGCAGTTTATCGAGGGGGGGTCAAGAGACCCAGTACTTC. J is TRBJ2-5 and V is TRBV27; D possibly corresponds to TRBD2 (7 bases). Germline V CDR1 and CDR2: MNHEY, SMNVEV (reference sequence). The CDR3 length is 15 residues. V was cut by 0 bases and J by 2 bases, with 10 bases left in between.

This chain connects TRBV5-1 to TRBJ2-1; 11 bases match TRBD2. V lost 4 bases and J lost 5; bases outside the gene matches: 5. Per the germline V gene, CDR1 is SGHRS and CDR2 is YFSETQ. The CDR3 length is 15 residues. This chain's CDR3 is CASSAVAGGNNEQFF. The DNA of the CDR3 is TGCGCCAGCAGCGCCGTAGCGGGAGGGAACAATGAGCAGTTCTTC.

The table lists this clone with a count of one. This chain joins TRBV11-2 and TRBJ2-5; no reliable D call. The CDR3 is 12 amino acids. CDR1 is SGHAT and CDR2 is FQNNGV in the germline V gene. The ends were cut back, 0 bases at V and 12 bases at J, with 11 bases in the middle. For the CDR3, the DNA is TGTGCCAGCAGCTTAGATGTAGGAATGGAGTACTTC. Translating it yields CASSLDVGMEYF.

This chain joins TRBV2 and TRBJ1-5; possible D gene TRBD1, 6 bases. Germline V gene data show CDR1 as SNHLY and CDR2 as FYNNEI. V lost 7 bases to trimming and J lost 3 bases, with 10 bases between them. This CDR3 is 13 amino acids long. DNA of the CDR3: TGTGCCAGCATGTACAGGGTCAATCAGCCCCAGCATTTT. It codes for CASMYRVNQPQHF.

The genes are TRBV6-5 and TRBJ1-1; TRBD1 agrees at 7 bases. J lost 6 bases, V lost 6 bases, and 7 bases had no gene match. The CDR3 runs to 13 residues. Germline V CDR1 and CDR2: MNHEY, SVGAGI. CDR3 residues: CASSEGARAEAFF. Written as DNA, the CDR3 is TGTGCCAGCAGCGAGGGGGCGCGGGCTGAAGCTTTCTTT.

The chain has TRBV28 and TRBJ1-3; no clear D gene. The V gene's germline CDR1 is MDHEN and CDR2 SYDVKM. Trimming cost V 6 bases and J 7 bases, with 13 bases left between them. The CDR3 has 13 residues. The CDR3: CASSPVPGNTIYF. The CDR3 DNA reads TGTGCCAGCAGCCCCGTGCCGGGGAACACCATATATTTT.

The V and J genes are TRBV19 and TRBJ2-7; 7 bases are a match to TRBD1. Germline trimming cut 4 bases from V and 0 bases from J; bases unmatched to any gene: 9. The germline CDR1 and CDR2 sequences are LNHDA and SQIVND (reference sequence). This CDR3 is built from 16 residues. The CDR3 DNA sequence: TGTGCCAGTAGTAACCACAGGGGTTTGAGCTCCTACGAGCAGTACTTC. This encodes CASSNHRGLSSYEQYF.

With respect to this clone: The junction does not match germline at one end; this may be a read error. The rearrangement links TRBV10-3 to TRBJ2-7; TRBD1 might be the D (6 bases). The germline V gene has CDR1 ENHRY and CDR2 SYGVKD. The CDR3 length is 16 residues. The CDR3, as DNA: TGTGCCAGCAGTTTCCGCGGGCAGGGGCTGATCTACGAGCAGTACTTC. As protein: CASSFRGQGLIYEQYF.

The chain joins TRBV5-1 to TRBJ1-2, with 7 bases matching TRBD1. Germline loops: CDR1 SGHRS, CDR2 YFSETQ. Germline trimming cut 5 bases from V and 6 bases from J; bases unmatched to any gene: 7. The CDR3 contains 13 residues. The CDR3 protein is CASSPQTGNGYTF. CDR3 DNA: TGCGCCAGCAGTCCTCAGACAGGGAATGGCTACACCTTC.

The rearrangement links TRBV28 to TRBJ2-5, with D perhaps TRBD2 (6 bases). The CDR3 contains 15 residues. V lost 2 bases and J lost 11, with 21 bases in between. CDR1 is MDHEN and CDR2 is SYDVKM in the germline V gene. The CDR3 sequence is CASSLGSRRTREQYF. DNA for the CDR3: TGTGCCAGCAGTTTAGGGTCCAGGAGGACTCGGGAGCAGTACTTC.

Only one count was recorded for this clone. The rearrangement uses TRBV19 and TRBJ2-3; D unresolved. This CDR3 has 14 residues. In germline, CDR1 is LNHDA, CDR2 SQIVND (reference sequence). Trimming took off 4 bases at V and 2 bases at J, with 10 bases between the two ends. The CDR3 spells CASSRRGPTDTQYF. The CDR3 coding sequence is TGTGCCAGTAGTAGAAGAGGTCCCACAGATACGCAGTATTTT.

V usage is TRBV6-5 and J usage is TRBJ1-1; 8 bases map to TRBD1. Per germline, CDR1 MNHEY and CDR2 SVGAGI. This CDR3 has 15 residues. The V and J ends lost 5 bases and 10 bases, in that order; junction bases with no gene match: 15. CDR3 residues: CASSPIYVQGATAFF. CDR3 bases: TGTGCCAGCAGTCCGATCTATGTCCAGGGGGCAACAGCTTTCTTT.

About this clone: At one end the junction does not follow the germline gene, possibly because of a read error. The genes are TRBV11-2 and TRBJ1-2; 10 bases match TRBD1. Germline loops: CDR1 SGHAT, CDR2 FQNNGV. CDR3 length: 15 residues. CDR3: CASSQRDRGDYGYTF. The CDR3 nucleotides are TGCGCCAGCAGCCAAAGGGACAGGGGAGACTATGGCTACACCTTC.

The CDR3 protein is CASSLAGGSYGYTF. CDR3 sequence (DNA): TGCGCCAGCAGCTTGGCAGGGGGCAGCTATGGCTACACCTTC. The gene calls are TRBV5-1 and TRBJ1-2; 8 bases are shared with TRBD1. The CDR3 covers 14 residues. After removal of 0 bases from V and 4 bases from J, the junction contained 2 bases not matched to a gene. Germline lookup yields CDR1 SGHRS and CDR2 YFSETQ.

DNA for the CDR3: TGTGCCAGCTCGCCCGACAGAGCCTACGAGCAGTACTTC. Amino acid sequence: CASSPDRAYEQYF. The chain recombines TRBV18 with TRBJ2-7; maybe TRBD1 (5 bases). V lost 6 bases, J lost 2 bases, and 11 bases lay in between. Per germline, CDR1 KGHSH and CDR2 LQKENI. This CDR3 has 13 amino acids.

The chain carries TRBV7-8 and TRBJ1-1; 7 bases map to TRBD1. V shed 4 bases, J shed 3 bases, and the junction held 11 bases outside the gene matches. The CDR3 runs 16 residues. Germline V lookup: CDR1 SGHVS, CDR2 FQNEAQ. The CDR3 DNA reads TGTGCCAGCAGCTCCTATTCAGGGGGTCTAGACACTGAAGCTTTCTTT. Translating gives CASSSYSGGLDTEAFF.